Below are 24 T cell receptor beta chains sequenced from a single sample in a study of blood T cell repertoires in COVID-19. The repertoire was sequenced with immunoSEQ multiplex PCR; TCRdb's copy has only in-frame clones and lacks some. In the table there are approximately 200,000 clones, roughly 83% of which are singletons. Sequencing used peripheral blood. The receptor set was obtained from a woman aged 45 to 65 with acute or convalescent COVID-19.

The genes are TRBV6-5 and TRBJ1-1; 9 nucleotides agree with TRBD1. The length of the CDR3 is 14 residues. V lost 5 bases, J lost 4 bases, and 5 bases stayed unmatched. Germline CDR1 reads MNHEY; CDR2 reads SVGAGI. In DNA form, the CDR3 reads TGTGCCAGCAGTAGGGGACAGGGAGCCACTGAAGCTTTCTTT. It encodes CASSRGQGATEAFF.

The chain couples TRBV11-2 to TRBJ1-5; the D gene is possibly TRBD1 (6 bases). Trimming removed 1 base from V and 5 bases from J, with 9 bases in between. The germline gives CDR1 SGHAT, CDR2 FQNNGV. The CDR3 is 14 amino acids. The CDR3 DNA reads TGTGCCAGCAGCTTAGCAGGGGCGTATCAGCCCCAGCATTTT. This codes for CASSLAGAYQPQHF.

This rearrangement joins TRBV11-2 to TRBJ2-7; TRBD2 might be the D (5 bases). CDR1 and CDR2 from the germline V gene are SGHAT and FQNNGV. This CDR3 comprises 12 residues. Trimming removed 6 bases at V and 3 bases at J, with 9 bases between. CDR3 sequence (DNA): TGTGCCAGCAGACCGGCGGGCTACGAGCAGTACTTC. Amino acids: CASRPAGYEQYF.

The rearrangement joins TRBV7-2 to TRBJ1-4; possibly TRBD1 for D (5 bases). Germline lookup yields CDR1 SGHTA and CDR2 FQGNSA. The CDR3 spans 17 residues. V was pared by 5 bases and J by 8 bases, with 24 bases between. This CDR3 reads CASSPSLVAGGDEKLFF. The CDR3 coding sequence is TGTGCCAGCAGCCCAAGCTTAGTAGCGGGGGGAGACGAAAAACTGTTTTTT.

The chain carries TRBV5-1 and TRBJ1-4; D possibly corresponds to TRBD1 (6 bases). The V gene's germline CDR1 is SGHRS and CDR2 YFSETQ. Trimming pared 0 bases from V and 7 bases from J, leaving 10 bases between. This CDR3 region has 14 residues. The CDR3 is CASSLGQESEKLFF. CDR3 nucleotides: TGCGCCAGCAGCTTGGGACAGGAATCTGAAAAACTGTTTTTT. The full variable domain, its missing parts supplied by reference TRBV5-1 and TRBJ1-4, is KAGVTQTPRYLIKTRGQQVTLSCSPISGHRSVSWYQQTPGQGLQFLFEYFSETQRNKGNFPGRFSGRQFSNSRSEMNVSTLELGDSALYLCASSLGQESEKLFFGSGTQLSVL.

The J gene is TRBJ2-7, the V gene TRBV6-5, with D unresolved. This CDR3 region has 13 residues. Germline V CDR1 and CDR2: MNHEY, SVGAGI. V dropped 10 bases and J dropped 0 bases, with 13 bases sitting between them. CDR3 bases: TGTGCCACTCAAGCCGCCGGCTCCTACGAGCAGTACTTC. Translating it yields CATQAAGSYEQYF.

This rearrangement joins TRBV28 to TRBJ1-4; D is unresolved. Germline V CDR1 and CDR2: MDHEN, SYDVKM. The CDR3 contains 16 residues. The V end lost 6 bases, the J end lost 0 bases, and 14 bases lay between the germline ends. CDR3 sequence: CASRQPTGTTNEKLFF. The DNA for the CDR3 is TGTGCCAGCAGACAGCCCACCGGGACAACTAATGAAAAACTGTTTTTT.

The J gene is TRBJ1-4, the V gene TRBV2, with 7 bases identical to TRBD1. After removal of 7 bases from V and 5 bases from J, the junction contained 7 bases not matched to a gene. The CDR3 has 14 residues. Germline assignment: CDR1 SNHLY and CDR2 FYNNEI. The CDR3 sequence: CASKSGQPNEKLFF. CDR3 bases: TGTGCCAGCAAATCGGGACAGCCAAATGAAAAACTGTTTTTT.

The rearrangement links TRBV5-1 to TRBJ1-4; 8 bases agree with TRBD1. With 3 bases clipped from V and 4 bases from J, the junction kept 2 bases outside the gene matches. The germline V gene has CDR1 SGHRS and CDR2 YFSETQ. This CDR3 comprises 14 residues. CDR3 loop: CASSWGQVNEKLFF. The CDR3 nucleotides are TGCGCCAGCAGCTGGGGACAGGTTAATGAAAAACTGTTTTTT.

The chain joins TRBV19 to TRBJ2-2; 10 positions match TRBD2. Per germline, CDR1 LNHDA and CDR2 SQIVND (reference sequence). The length of the CDR3 is 16 residues. The V segment lost 4 bases and the J segment 5 bases; nucleotides outside the gene matches: 7. The CDR3 region has the DNA TGTGCCAGTAGTACCCGACTAGCGGGTCCAACCGGGGAGCTGTTTTTT. This gives the protein CASSTRLAGPTGELFF.

This clone was observed a single time. The J gene is TRBJ2-3, the V gene TRBV24-1, with 12 bases that match TRBD2. The CDR3 totals 16 residues. V lost 4 bases, J lost 2 bases, and 3 bases stayed unmatched. From germline, CDR1 is KGHDR and CDR2 SFDVKD. The CDR3 here is CATSEGLAGPTDTQYF. In DNA, the CDR3 is TGTGCCACCAGTGAAGGACTAGCGGGACCCACAGATACGCAGTATTTT.

The rearrangement joins TRBV30 to TRBJ1-1, with D possibly TRBD1 on 6 matching bases. The V gene's germline CDR1 is GTSNPN and CDR2 SVGIG (reference sequence). This CDR3 has 13 amino acids. V was pared by 6 bases and J by 0 bases, with 11 bases between. In DNA form, the CDR3 reads TGTGCCTGCTCGGACAGCATGAACACTGAAGCTTTCTTT. Translating gives CACSDSMNTEAFF.

The chain joins TRBV6-6 to TRBJ1-1; 10 bases fit TRBD1. V shed 8 bases and J 4 bases; nucleotides not matched to a gene: 4. Germline assignment: CDR1 MNHNY and CDR2 SVGAGI (reference sequence). This CDR3 is built from 13 residues. The CDR3 protein is CASRDRGPTEAFF. The CDR3, as DNA: TGTGCCAGCCGAGACAGGGGGCCCACTGAAGCTTTCTTT.

V and J are TRBV4-1 and TRBJ1-4; D possibly corresponds to TRBD1 (5 bases). Trimming removed 2 bases at V and 7 bases at J, with 14 bases between. The germline V gene encodes CDR1 MGHRA and CDR2 YSYEKL. The CDR3 sequence is 15 residues long. The CDR3 coding sequence is TGCGCCAGCAGCCAACTAGGGGTCCAGGGTGAAAAACTGTTTTTT. Encoded protein: CASSQLGVQGEKLFF.

The rearrangement links TRBV10-3 to TRBJ2-3; D not resolved. The V and J ends lost 3 bases and 4 bases respectively, with 11 bases between them. Germline CDR1 and CDR2: ENHRY and SYGVKD. This CDR3 is 14 amino acids long. CDR3 sequence reads: CAISDATGSDTQYF. The CDR3 DNA reads TGTGCCATCAGTGATGCGACTGGTTCAGATACGCAGTATTTT.

The CDR3 sequence is CASSRRDRNTEAFF. The CDR3 DNA reads TGTGCCAGTAGTAGACGGGACAGAAACACTGAAGCTTTCTTT. This rearrangement joins TRBV19 to TRBJ1-1, with 7 positions matching TRBD1. V gave up 4 bases and J gave up 2 bases; unmatched junction bases: 4. The germline gives CDR1 LNHDA, CDR2 SQIVND (reference sequence). There are 14 residues in the CDR3.

The chain uses TRBV27 and TRBJ1-2; 8 bases fit TRBD1. Germline V gene sequence: CDR1 MNHEY, CDR2 SMNVEV (reference sequence). J gave up 2 bases and V 5 bases, and 4 bases lay outside the gene matches. CDR3 length: 14 amino acids. The CDR3 nucleotides are TGTGCCAGCAGTATCCGGACAGGGAACTATGGCTACACCTTC. The encoded protein is CASSIRTGNYGYTF.

The chain uses TRBV30 and TRBJ2-5, with 11 positions matching TRBD2. The CDR3 contains 16 residues. In germline, CDR1 is GTSNPN, CDR2 SVGIG (reference sequence). The V gene end was trimmed by 0 bases and the J gene end by 5 bases; junction bases not matched to a gene: 8. The CDR3 reads CAWSVPVSGRGETQYF. As DNA, the CDR3 is TGTGCCTGGAGTGTACCCGTTAGCGGGAGGGGGGAGACCCAGTACTTC.

The chain links TRBV19 to TRBJ2-7; D is possibly TRBD2 (6 bases). Trimming left V 3 bases short and J 5 bases short, with 11 bases between. CDR3 length equals 13 residues. The V gene's germline CDR1 is LNHDA and CDR2 SQIVND (reference sequence). In DNA, the CDR3 is TGTGCCAGTAGTATCGGGGGTGTCCACGAGCAGTACTTC. This gives the protein CASSIGGVHEQYF.

The chain employs TRBV29-1 and TRBJ2-7, with TRBD2 matching over 9 bases. V lost 3 bases and J lost 6; bases outside the gene matches: 6. From germline, CDR1 is SQVTM and CDR2 ANQGSEA. The CDR3 extends over 13 amino acids. CDR3 sequence reads: CSVDSSGVGEQYF. As DNA, the CDR3 is TGCAGCGTTGATTCTAGCGGGGTGGGCGAGCAGTACTTC.

The gene calls are TRBV28 and TRBJ1-6; the D gene is possibly TRBD1 (6 bases). This CDR3 comprises 15 residues. CDR1 and CDR2 (germline): MDHEN, SYDVKM. Trimming cost V 2 bases and J 10 bases, with 15 bases left between them. The chain's CDR3 is CASSLNTGLKSPLHF. Here the CDR3 DNA reads TGTGCCAGCAGTTTAAATACAGGGCTAAAATCACCCCTCCACTTT. The full variable domain, completed using reference TRBV28 and TRBJ1-6, is DVKVTQSSRYLVKRTGEKVFLECVQDMDHENMFWYRQDPGLGLRLIYFSYDVKMKEKGDIPEGYSVSREKKERFSLILESASTNQTSMYLCASSLNTGLKSPLHFGNGTRLTVT.

This clone was seen once. The chain carries TRBV6-5 and TRBJ2-2, with D perhaps matching TRBD2 (6 bases). The length of the CDR3 is 16 residues. V was pared by 0 bases and J by 0 bases, with 8 bases between. Germline V gene sequence: CDR1 MNHEY, CDR2 SVGAGI. The CDR3 reads CASSYSGGTNTGELFF. In DNA form, the CDR3 reads TGTGCCAGCAGTTACTCTGGCGGGACGAACACCGGGGAGCTGTTTTTT.

The table lists this clone with a few counts. The rearrangement uses TRBV7-2 and TRBJ2-1, with D unclear. V was shortened by 3 bases and J by 8 bases, with 5 bases between the two germline ends. Germline CDR1 is SGHTA and CDR2 is FQGNSA. The CDR3 runs to 11 residues. CDR3 bases: TGTGCCAGCAGCTTGGAGTATGAGCAGTTCTTC. Amino acids: CASSLEYEQFF.

Only one count was recorded for this clone. V and J are TRBV28 and TRBJ1-6, with D possibly being TRBD1 (6 bases). The V gene lost 3 bases and the J gene lost 11 bases, with 11 bases spanning the gap. Germline loops: CDR1 MDHEN, CDR2 SYDVKM. The CDR3 has 13 residues. This CDR3 is CASSLGGAPPLHF. For the CDR3, the DNA is TGTGCCAGCAGTTTGGGGGGGGCGCCACCCCTCCACTTT.